This T cell receptor (beta chain) was obtained from a study of cytomegalovirus exposure and HLA in healthy donors. The PCR had 60 Vbeta and 13 Jbeta primers. Sequenced by immunoSEQ multiplex PCR; TCRdb stores in-frame clones only, minus some. The sample has 210,000 or so clones, 70% to 85% seen once. Germline V lookup: CDR1 SEHNR, CDR2 FQNEAQ (reference sequence). The V and J ends lost 1 base and 8 bases respectively, with 11 bases between them. CDR3 length: 13 residues. The chain couples TRBV7-9 to TRBJ1-2; D remains ambiguous. Material: PBMCs. The TCR sequence derives from a woman in her fifties or sixties in good health and CMV-seropositive. The CDR3 protein is CASSLVPGSGYTF. The CDR3 DNA reads TGTGCCAGCAGCTTAGTCCCAGGCAGCGGCTACACCTTC.